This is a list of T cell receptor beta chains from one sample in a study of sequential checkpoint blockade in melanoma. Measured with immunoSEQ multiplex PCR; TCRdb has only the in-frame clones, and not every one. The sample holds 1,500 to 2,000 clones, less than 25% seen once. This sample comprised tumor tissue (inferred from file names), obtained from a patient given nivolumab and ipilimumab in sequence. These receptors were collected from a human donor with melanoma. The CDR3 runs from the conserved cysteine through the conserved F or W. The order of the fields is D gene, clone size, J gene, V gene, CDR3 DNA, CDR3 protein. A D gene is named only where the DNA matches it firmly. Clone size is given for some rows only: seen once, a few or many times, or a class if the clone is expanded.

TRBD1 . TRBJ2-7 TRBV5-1 TGCGCCAGCAGCGTCTGGACAGGGAGGCACGAGCAGTACTTC CASSVWTGRHEQYF
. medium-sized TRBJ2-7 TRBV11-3 TGTGCCAGCAGCCCGAGGACCGACGGCCACGAGCAGTACTTC CASSPRTDGHEQYF
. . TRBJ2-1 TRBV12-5 TGTGCTAGTGGCAATAACAGGGTCCATGAGCAGTTCTTC CASGNNRVHEQFF
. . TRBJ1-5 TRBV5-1 TGCGCCAGCAGCGTTGCCGGGTCCCACGATCAGCCCCAGCATTTT CASSVAGSHDQPQHF
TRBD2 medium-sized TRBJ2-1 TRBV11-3 TGTGCCAGCAGCACAACCACACTAGCGGGGGACCTCAATGAGCAGTTCTTC CASSTTTLAGDLNEQFF
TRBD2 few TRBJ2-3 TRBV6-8 TGTGCCAGCAGTGATGGGACGGGAGGAGATACGCAGTATTTT CASSDGTGGDTQYF
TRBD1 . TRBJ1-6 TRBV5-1 TGCGCCAGCACTCCGGGACAGGGTGTTTTTTCACCCCTCCACTTT CASTPGQGVFSPLHF
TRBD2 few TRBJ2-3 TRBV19 TGTGCCAGTAGTAGATGGACTAGCGGGGGGGTGGGGTCTGGCACAGATACGCAGTATTTT CASSRWTSGGVGSGTDTQYF
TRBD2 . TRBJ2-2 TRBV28 TGTGCCAGCAGTTTATCGGCTAGCGGGGGCGCGAACACCGGGGAGCTGTTTTTT CASSLSASGGANTGELFF
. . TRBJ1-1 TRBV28 TGTGCCAGCAGTCCGTCGGCAATGAACACTGAAGCTTTCTTT CASSPSAMNTEAFF
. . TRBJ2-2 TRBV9 TGTGCCAGCAGTCTCGGGTTAAACACCGGGGAGCTGTTTTTT CASSLGLNTGELFF
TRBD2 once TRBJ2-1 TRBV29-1 TGCAGCGGCAAACTAGCGGGGGGCCCAATTGGGGAGCAGTTCTTC CSGKLAGGPIGEQFF
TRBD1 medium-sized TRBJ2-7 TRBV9 TGTGCCAGCAGTGAAGGGACAGGGATCTACGAGCAGTACTTC CASSEGTGIYEQYF
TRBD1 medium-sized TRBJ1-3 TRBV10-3 TGTGCCATCAGTGAGTCGACAGGGGTAGGCGGAAACACCATATATTTT CAISESTGVGGNTIYF
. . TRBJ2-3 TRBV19 TGTGCCAGTAGCTTGACGCTGGGGGCCACAGATACGCAGTATTTT CASSLTLGATDTQYF
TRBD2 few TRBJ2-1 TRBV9 TGTGCCAGCAGCGTTAGCGGGGGACCGAGCTCCTACAATGAGCAGTTCTTC CASSVSGGPSSYNEQFF
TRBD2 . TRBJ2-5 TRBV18 TGTGCCAGCTCACCACAGGTAGCGGGGCTCCAAGAGACCCAGTACTTC CASSPQVAGLQETQYF
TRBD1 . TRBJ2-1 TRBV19 TGTGCCAGTAGTCGGACAGGGCAGAATGAGCAGTTCTTC CASSRTGQNEQFF
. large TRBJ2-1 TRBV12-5 TGTGCTAGTGAATTGTACAATGAGCAGTTCTTC CASELYNEQFF
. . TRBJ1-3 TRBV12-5 TGTGCCAGCTCCCCGGGCAGGGATCCCTTAGACTCTGGAAACACCATATATTTT CASSPGRDPLDSGNTIYF
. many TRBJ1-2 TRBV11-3 TGTGCCAGCAGCAGCGGTGGGGGGTATTTTGGCTACACCTTC CASSSGGGYFGYTF
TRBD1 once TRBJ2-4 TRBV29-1 TGCAGCGTAGGTGGACAGGGGGACATTCAGTACTTC CSVGGQGDIQYF
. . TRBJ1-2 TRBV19 TGTGCCAGTAGTATTGGCCCCCGTAAGGGACACTATGGCTACACCTTC CASSIGPRKGHYGYTF
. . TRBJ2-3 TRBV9 TGTGCCAGCAGCGTAGACCCAGCGGCAGATACGCAGTATTTT CASSVDPAADTQYF
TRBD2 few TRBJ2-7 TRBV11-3 TGTGCCAGCAGCTTGGGACTAGCGGGGGGGCTGGGGCAGTACTTC CASSLGLAGGLGQYF
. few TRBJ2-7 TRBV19 TGTGCCAGTAGTCCCACCCCACCCGAGCAGTACTTC CASSPTPPEQYF
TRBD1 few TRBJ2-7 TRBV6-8 TGTGCCAGCAGTTACCGGACAGGGGATGAGAACGAGCAGTACTTC CASSYRTGDENEQYF
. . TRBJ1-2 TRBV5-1 TGCGCCAGCAGCTTGCAGGATTCAATCTATGGCTACACCTTC CASSLQDSIYGYTF
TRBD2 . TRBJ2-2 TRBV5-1 TGCGCCAGCAACCGGTGGCTAGCGGGGGACCCGAACACCGGGGAGCTGTTTTTT CASNRWLAGDPNTGELFF
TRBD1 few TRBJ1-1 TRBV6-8 TGTGCCAGCAGCGCGATCAAACCGGGACAGGGATTCACTGAAGCTTTCTTT CASSAIKPGQGFTEAFF
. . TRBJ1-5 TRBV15 TGTGCCACCGGAGAGCATGCCCTCGATAGCAATCAGCCCCAGCATTTT CATGEHALDSNQPQHF
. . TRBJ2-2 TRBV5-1 TGCGCCAGCAGCTTGGTGACCCGGGGGAGCGCCGGGGAGCTGTTTTTT CASSLVTRGSAGELFF
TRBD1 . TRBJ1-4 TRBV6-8 TGTGCCAGCAGTGCGACCGGGACAGGGATAGAAAAACTGTTTTTT CASSATGTGIEKLFF
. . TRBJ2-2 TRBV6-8 TGTGCCATCACCCCCGCGGGAAGGTACGACACCGGGGAGCTGTTTTTT CAITPAGRYDTGELFF
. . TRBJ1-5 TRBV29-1 TGCAGCGTTGGAGGGGAAAGTCAGCCCCAGCATTTT CSVGGESQPQHF
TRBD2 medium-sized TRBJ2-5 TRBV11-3 TGTGCCAGCAGCCGAGCGGGGGGGCCCGGAGAGACCCAGTACTTC CASSRAGGPGETQYF
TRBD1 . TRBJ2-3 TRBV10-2 TGCGCCAGCAGTGGAGTTATCGGACAGGGTCTGGCGGATACGCAGTATTTT CASSGVIGQGLADTQYF
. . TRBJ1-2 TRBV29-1 TGCAGCGTTGAAGATCTCGGGGGGCCCGACTATGGCTACACCTTC CSVEDLGGPDYGYTF
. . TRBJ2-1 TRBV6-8 TGTGCCAGCAGTTACCGGGGACACTACAATGAGCAGTTCTTC CASSYRGHYNEQFF
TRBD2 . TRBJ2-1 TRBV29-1 TGCAGCGTTGAAGATCGACGCGGGGGGGACAATGAGCAGTTCTTC CSVEDRRGGDNEQFF
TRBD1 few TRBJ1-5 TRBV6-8 TGTGCCAGCAGTATCAGGGGGCAATGGGATCAGCCCCAGCATTTT CASSIRGQWDQPQHF
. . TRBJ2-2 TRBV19 TGTGCCAGTAGTTTCGGACAGACCGCCACCGGGGAGCTGTTTTTT CASSFGQTATGELFF
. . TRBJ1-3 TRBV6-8 TGTGCCAGCACCCGGGCAAACTTTGGAAACACCATATATTTT CASTRANFGNTIYF
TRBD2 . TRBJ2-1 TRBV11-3 TGTGCCAGCAGCTTGTTTTTTAGCGGGGCGAGCTCCTACAATGAGCAGTTCTTC CASSLFFSGASSYNEQFF